A selection of T cell receptor beta chains follows, all from one sample in a study of T cells in localized non-small cell lung cancer. Produced via immunoSEQ multiplex PCR; TCRdb's table is partial and in-frame only. This table holds tens of thousands of clones, roughly 80% found once. This specimen was peripheral blood, taken before any cancer treatment. These receptors were taken from a man aged 40 to 69 with stage I squamous cell lung carcinoma. CDR3s include the opening cysteine and the closing phenylalanine or tryptophan. Fields, in order: V gene, D gene, clone size, J gene, CDR3 protein, CDR3 DNA. The D gene is left open where the match is weak. A row's size may be missing; if present it is once, few, many or a size class.

v_gene: TRBV7-2; d_gene: -; abundance: few; j_gene: TRBJ1-5; CDR3aa: CASSDWGGPQHF; CDR3nt: TGTGCCAGCAGCGACTGGGGTGGGCCCCAGCATTTT
v_gene: TRBV9; d_gene: -; abundance: -; j_gene: TRBJ2-5; CDR3aa: CASSVETRPTNLQYF; CDR3nt: TGTGCCAGCAGCGTTGAGACCCGCCCTACTAATCTCCAGTACTTC
v_gene: TRBV11-2; d_gene: -; abundance: few; j_gene: TRBJ2-1; CDR3aa: CASSLEAGGSYNEQFF; CDR3nt: TGTGCCAGCAGCTTAGAAGCGGGTGGCTCCTACAATGAGCAGTTCTTC
v_gene: TRBV18; d_gene: -; abundance: -; j_gene: TRBJ1-2; CDR3aa: CASSPDGVYGYTF; CDR3nt: TGTGCCAGCTCTCCTGACGGGGTTTATGGCTACACCTTC
v_gene: TRBV6-5; d_gene: -; abundance: -; j_gene: TRBJ1-5; CDR3aa: CALARPGAYNQPQHF; CDR3nt: TGTGCCCTCGCCAGGCCAGGGGCCTACAATCAGCCCCAGCATTTT
v_gene: TRBV5-1; d_gene: -; abundance: once; j_gene: TRBJ2-5; CDR3aa: CASSLLQGKETQYF; CDR3nt: TGCGCCAGCAGCTTGCTGCAGGGAAAAGAGACCCAGTACTTC
v_gene: TRBV28; d_gene: -; abundance: -; j_gene: TRBJ2-1; CDR3aa: CASSRIAATYNEQFF; CDR3nt: TGTGCCAGCAGTCGCATAGCTGCCACCTACAATGAGCAGTTCTTC
v_gene: TRBV7-9; d_gene: -; abundance: medium-sized; j_gene: TRBJ1-1; CDR3aa: CASSWNIEGGTEAFF; CDR3nt: TGTGCCAGCAGCTGGAACATTGAGGGGGGCACTGAAGCTTTCTTT
v_gene: TRBV5-1; d_gene: -; abundance: -; j_gene: TRBJ2-5; CDR3aa: CASKVRVTGETQYF; CDR3nt: TGCGCCAGCAAGGTCCGAGTTACGGGTGAGACCCAGTACTTC
v_gene: TRBV18; d_gene: TRBD1; abundance: -; j_gene: TRBJ2-7; CDR3aa: CASSPPDRVGHEQYF; CDR3nt: TGTGCCAGCTCACCCCCGGACAGGGTTGGTCACGAGCAGTACTTC
v_gene: TRBV2; d_gene: TRBD1; abundance: -; j_gene: TRBJ2-5; CDR3aa: CASSGDRLLQGYGETQYF; CDR3nt: TGTGCCAGCAGCGGGGACCGACTTCTACAGGGGTACGGGGAGACCCAGTACTTC
v_gene: TRBV29-1; d_gene: -; abundance: many; j_gene: TRBJ2-3; CDR3aa: CSVPGPITDTQYF; CDR3nt: TGCAGCGTCCCGGGGCCGATCACAGATACGCAGTATTTT
v_gene: TRBV5-4; d_gene: -; abundance: few; j_gene: TRBJ2-2; CDR3aa: CASSLHSSSGELFF; CDR3nt: TGTGCCAGCAGCTTGCACAGCTCGAGCGGGGAGCTGTTTTTT
v_gene: TRBV5-1; d_gene: -; abundance: -; j_gene: TRBJ1-5; CDR3aa: CASSVGANSNQPQHF; CDR3nt: TGCGCCAGCTCGGTGGGAGCTAATAGCAATCAGCCCCAGCATTTT
v_gene: TRBV27; d_gene: TRBD1; abundance: -; j_gene: TRBJ1-1; CDR3aa: CASSTGTAAEAFF; CDR3nt: TGTGCCAGCAGTACCGGGACAGCAGCTGAAGCTTTCTTT
v_gene: TRBV5-1; d_gene: TRBD1; abundance: -; j_gene: TRBJ2-1; CDR3aa: CASSSTTGELEQFF; CDR3nt: TGCGCCAGCAGCTCGACCACAGGGGAACTTGAGCAGTTCTTC
v_gene: TRBV5-8; d_gene: -; abundance: medium-sized; j_gene: TRBJ1-2; CDR3aa: CASSLARRRYGYTF; CDR3nt: TGTGCCAGCAGCTTGGCAAGACGGCGCTATGGCTACACCTTC
v_gene: TRBV5-8; d_gene: -; abundance: -; j_gene: TRBJ1-2; CDR3aa: CASSRTGNYGYTF; CDR3nt: TGTGCCAGCAGCCGAACAGGGAACTATGGCTACACCTTC
v_gene: TRBV6-1; d_gene: TRBD2; abundance: -; j_gene: TRBJ2-4; CDR3aa: CASSEGGGGLGAKNIQYF; CDR3nt: TGTGCCAGCAGTGAAGGGGGGGGAGGATTGGGAGCCAAAAACATTCAGTACTTC
v_gene: TRBV5-4; d_gene: -; abundance: -; j_gene: TRBJ1-2; CDR3aa: CASTLPGANYTF; CDR3nt: TGTGCCAGCACCCTCCCAGGGGCGAACTACACCTTC
v_gene: TRBV7-2; d_gene: -; abundance: -; j_gene: TRBJ2-1; CDR3aa: CASSSLNEQFF; CDR3nt: TGTGCCAGCAGCTCCCTGAATGAGCAGTTCTTC
v_gene: TRBV4-3; d_gene: -; abundance: -; j_gene: TRBJ2-7; CDR3aa: CASSWAGDEQYF; CDR3nt: TGCGCCAGCAGCTGGGCCGGAGACGAGCAGTACTTC
v_gene: TRBV19; d_gene: TRBD1; abundance: -; j_gene: TRBJ1-2; CDR3aa: CASSIMGQGSHGYTF; CDR3nt: TGTGCCAGTAGTATCATGGGACAGGGGTCCCATGGCTACACCTTC
v_gene: TRBV6-6; d_gene: -; abundance: -; j_gene: TRBJ2-1; CDR3aa: CASTYSSSYNEQFF; CDR3nt: TGTGCCAGCACCTACTCGAGCTCCTACAATGAGCAGTTCTTC
v_gene: TRBV4-1; d_gene: TRBD2; abundance: -; j_gene: TRBJ2-2; CDR3aa: CASSQVLAGLNTGELFF; CDR3nt: TGCGCCAGCAGCCAAGTTTTAGCGGGGTTGAACACCGGGGAGCTGTTTTTT
v_gene: TRBV4-1; d_gene: -; abundance: -; j_gene: TRBJ2-7; CDR3aa: CASSQGSSNYEQYF; CDR3nt: TGCGCCAGCAGCCAAGGGAGTTCAAACTACGAGCAGTACTTC
v_gene: TRBV29-1; d_gene: TRBD2; abundance: -; j_gene: TRBJ2-7; CDR3aa: CSVLQTSGTEQYF; CDR3nt: TGCAGCGTCCTGCAGACTAGCGGGACTGAGCAGTACTTC
v_gene: TRBV6-5; d_gene: TRBD1; abundance: few; j_gene: TRBJ1-2; CDR3aa: CASSRQGWGYTF; CDR3nt: TGTGCCAGCAGTCGACAGGGCTGGGGCTACACCTTC
v_gene: TRBV7-9; d_gene: TRBD1; abundance: few; j_gene: TRBJ1-2; CDR3aa: CASSLDRVLNYGYTF; CDR3nt: TGTGCCAGCAGCCTCGACAGGGTACTCAACTATGGCTACACCTTC
v_gene: TRBV28; d_gene: TRBD2; abundance: -; j_gene: TRBJ2-3; CDR3aa: CASSSPGGGAPDTQYF; CDR3nt: TGTGCCAGCAGTTCCCCGGGAGGGGGGGCACCAGATACGCAGTATTTT
v_gene: TRBV5-5; d_gene: -; abundance: medium-sized; j_gene: TRBJ2-3; CDR3aa: CASSFGADTQYF; CDR3nt: TGTGCCAGCAGCTTCGGGGCAGATACGCAGTATTTT
v_gene: TRBV5-4; d_gene: -; abundance: -; j_gene: TRBJ2-7; CDR3aa: CASSLLDRSYEQYF; CDR3nt: TGTGCCAGCAGCTTGCTAGACCGCTCCTACGAGCAGTACTTC
v_gene: TRBV5-1; d_gene: -; abundance: few; j_gene: TRBJ1-1; CDR3aa: CASSLDGLLNTEAFF; CDR3nt: TGCGCCAGCAGCTTGGACGGGTTGTTGAACACTGAAGCTTTCTTT
v_gene: TRBV5-8; d_gene: -; abundance: -; j_gene: TRBJ2-3; CDR3aa: CASSFSGDLFTDTQYF; CDR3nt: TGTGCCAGCAGCTTTTCAGGGGACCTTTTCACAGATACGCAGTATTTT
v_gene: TRBV2; d_gene: -; abundance: -; j_gene: TRBJ1-1; CDR3aa: CASSVGGDEAFF; CDR3nt: TGTGCCAGCAGCGTAGGGGGGGATGAAGCTTTCTTT
v_gene: TRBV5-8; d_gene: -; abundance: -; j_gene: TRBJ1-1; CDR3aa: CASSQDSGFVNTEAFF; CDR3nt: TGCGCCAGCAGCCAAGATTCGGGGTTTGTGAACACTGAAGCTTTCTTT
v_gene: TRBV28; d_gene: -; abundance: -; j_gene: TRBJ1-1; CDR3aa: CASQVPGREKAFF; CDR3nt: TGTGCCAGCCAAGTTCCGGGACGGGAAAAAGCTTTCTTT
v_gene: TRBV5-1; d_gene: -; abundance: -; j_gene: TRBJ2-2; CDR3aa: CASSVDNTGELFF; CDR3nt: TGCGCCAGCAGCGTCGACAACACCGGGGAGCTGTTTTTT